This paragraph reports one TCR beta chain. This sample was included in a study of blood T cell repertoires in COVID-19. Whole-study context: Acute-phase and convalescent COVID-19 samples originated in the United States, Italy and Spain. From T cells, B-cell-depleted T cells, or PBMCs came the material, which was cDNA or gDNA.

Trimming left V 6 bases short and J 0 bases short, with 18 bases between. Germline CDR1 is KGHSH and CDR2 is LQKENI. CDR3 length: 17 amino acids. Per the original data handling: Nucleated cell number was recorded as an estimate derived from reference gene primer amplification. Sequencing used immunoSEQ multiplex PCR; TCRdb keeps in-frame clones, though not all of them. V and J calls and clone size are copied from that table; D and trimming were computed from the DNA. The data contain under 300,000 clones, roughly four fifths of them singletons. This sequence was found in a woman aged 45 to 65 who had recovered from COVID-19. The gene calls are TRBV18 and TRBJ1-3; weak D call: TRBD1 (6 bases). The sequenced material came from peripheral blood. For the CDR3, the DNA is TGTGCCAGCTCGTACTTGGGGGCGAAGGACTCTGGAAACACCATATATTTT. It encodes CASSYLGAKDSGNTIYF.